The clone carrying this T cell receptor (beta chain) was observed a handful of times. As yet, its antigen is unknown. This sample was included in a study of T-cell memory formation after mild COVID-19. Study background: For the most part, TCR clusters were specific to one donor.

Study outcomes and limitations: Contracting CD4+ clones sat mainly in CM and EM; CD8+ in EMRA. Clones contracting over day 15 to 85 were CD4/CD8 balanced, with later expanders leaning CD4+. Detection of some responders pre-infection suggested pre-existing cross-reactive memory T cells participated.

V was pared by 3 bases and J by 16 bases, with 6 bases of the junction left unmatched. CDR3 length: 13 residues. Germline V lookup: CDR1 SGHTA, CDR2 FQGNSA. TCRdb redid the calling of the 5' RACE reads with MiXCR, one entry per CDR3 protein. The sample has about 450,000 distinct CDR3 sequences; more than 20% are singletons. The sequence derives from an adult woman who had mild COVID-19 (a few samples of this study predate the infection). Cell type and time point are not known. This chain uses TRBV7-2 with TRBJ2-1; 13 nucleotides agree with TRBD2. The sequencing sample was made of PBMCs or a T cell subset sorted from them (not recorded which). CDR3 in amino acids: CASSLARTSGSFF. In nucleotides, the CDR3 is TGTGCCAGCAGCTTGGCCCGGACTAGCGGGAGTTTCTTC.